One sample yielded the 10 T cell receptor beta chains listed below, sequenced in a study of CD8 T cells in ankylosing spondylitis. From the 5' RACE reads, TCRdb called clonotypes with MiXCR, one entry per CDR3 protein. In the table there are more than 500,000 distinct CDR3 sequences, approximately 5.3% of which are singletons. Findings and caveats of the study: Several highly homologous variants formed a TCR beta motif that appeared characteristic of ankylosing spondylitis blood.

Their antigen targets remain unknown. Sequenced sample: blood, either unsorted or a sorted T cell fraction (not recorded which). These receptors were collected from a male donor with ankylosing spondylitis.

This clonotype was detected many times. The chain uses TRBV7-9 and TRBJ2-1, with 9 bases lining up with TRBD2. This CDR3 has 16 amino acids. V was pared by 0 bases and J by 4 bases, with 4 bases of the junction left unmatched. Germline V gene sequence: CDR1 SEHNR, CDR2 FQNEAQ (reference sequence). In nucleotides, the CDR3 is TGTGCCAGCAGCTTAGCCCTAGCGGGAACGTACAATGAGCAGTTCTTC. Translation gives CASSLALAGTYNEQFF.

This clonotype was seen ten or more times. The CDR3 nucleotides are TGTGCCAGCCAACTAGCGGGGGCCTCCTACGAGCAGTACTTC. This codes for CASQLAGASYEQYF. The rearrangement uses TRBV12-3 or TRBV12-4 and TRBJ2-7; 11 nucleotides line up with TRBD2. The V gene end was trimmed by 8 bases and the J gene end by 0 bases; junction bases not matched to a gene: 3. The CDR3 totals 14 residues.

This clonotype was seen a few times. The genes are TRBV5-5 and TRBJ2-7; 8 nucleotides line up with TRBD1. This CDR3 has 12 residues. Germline CDR1 is SGHKS and CDR2 is YYEKEE (reference sequence). The V and J ends lost 3 bases and 7 bases, in that order; junction bases with no gene match: 3. CDR3 amino acids: CASSWGDREQYF. CDR3 in DNA: TGTGCCAGCAGCTGGGGGGACAGGGAGCAGTACTTC.

This clonotype was seen only once. The chain couples TRBV7-9 to TRBJ2-7; 9 positions match TRBD2. The CDR3 covers 15 residues. Germline V gene lookup returns CDR1 SEHNR and CDR2 FQNEAQ (reference sequence). The V and J ends lost 1 base and 1 base, in that order; junction bases with no gene match: 2. CDR3 coding DNA: TGTGCCAGCAGCTTAGAGGCGGGAGGGTCCTACGAGCAGTACTTC. Translation: CASSLEAGGSYEQYF.

This clonotype was seen repeatedly, ten times or more. The J gene is TRBJ2-5, the V gene TRBV4-2, with D perhaps matching TRBD1 (6 bases). The CDR3 length is 16 residues. CDR1 and CDR2 from the germline V gene are LGHNA and YNFKEQ. Trimming removed 0 bases at V and 5 bases at J, with 16 bases between. CDR3 bases: TGTGCCAGCAGCCAAGATTATCCAGGGGAGACGGAGACCCAGTACTTC. Protein sequence: CASSQDYPGETETQYF.

This clonotype was detected many times. V is TRBV7-9 and J is TRBJ1-2, with D uncertain. Trimming stripped 5 bases from V and 5 bases from J, with 15 bases between. Germline V gene data show CDR1 as SEHNR and CDR2 as FQNEAQ (reference sequence). The CDR3 loop spans 14 amino acids. The CDR3 nucleotides read TGTGCCAGCAGCCCACCCCCCCCGGGGTATGGCTACACCTTC. Translating gives CASSPPPPGYGYTF. Full variable domain (missing parts from reference TRBV7-9 and TRBJ1-2): DTGVSQNPRHKITKRGQNVTFRCDPISEHNRLYWYRQTLGQGPEFLTYFQNEAQLEKSRLLSDRFSAERPKGSFSTLEIQRTEQGDSAMYLCASSPPPPGYGYTFGSGTRLTVV.

This clonotype was recorded many times. The chain carries TRBV20-1 and TRBJ2-5; a possible D gene is TRBD2 (5 bases). Trimming stripped 3 bases from V and 9 bases from J, with 17 bases between. CDR1 and CDR2 (germline): DFQATT, SNEGSKA (reference sequence). The CDR3 covers 13 residues. The CDR3 nucleotides are TGCAGTGCTAGTTCGATTCGGCGGGCCTCCCAGTACTTC. This gives the protein CSASSIRRASQYF.

In its sample, this clonotype was seen many times. The rearrangement links TRBV7-9 to TRBJ2-3, with D unresolved. Germline V lookup: CDR1 SEHNR, CDR2 FQNEAQ (reference sequence). The CDR3 consists of 13 residues. V lost 7 bases, J lost 2 bases, and 10 bases lay in between. CDR3 sequence: CASTSQITDTQYF. The CDR3 nucleotides read TGTGCCAGCACGTCCCAGATCACAGATACGCAGTATTTT.

The chain carries TRBV12-3 or TRBV12-4 and TRBJ2-3; tentative D call: TRBD1 (6 bases). Between the trimmed V and J ends, which lost 10 bases and 2 bases, there was a span of 31 bases. This CDR3 spans 19 amino acids. CDR3 protein: CAICFPTPPHRAHTDTQYF. The CDR3 region has the DNA TGTGCCATCTGTTTTCCCACCCCCCCTCACAGGGCCCACACAGATACGCAGTATTTT.

This clonotype showed up many times. This chain links TRBV5-1 with TRBJ2-7, with TRBD1 as a possible D gene (5 bases). Trimming removed 0 bases from V and 4 bases from J, with 8 bases in between. This CDR3 comprises 13 residues. CDR1 is SGHRS, CDR2 YFSETQ, per germline. The CDR3 spells CASSLDDRYEQYF. The CDR3 nucleotides read TGCGCCAGCAGCTTGGACGACAGATACGAGCAGTACTTC.